This TCR beta chain was documented in a study of blood T cell repertoires in COVID-19. On the study more broadly: Samples came from the United States, Italy and Spain, spanning acute and convalescent COVID-19.

V was pared by 0 bases and J by 4 bases, with 10 bases between. CDR1 and CDR2 from the germline V gene are SGHNT and YYREEE (reference sequence). The CDR3 length is 14 residues. Original data processing: Amplified reference gene primers provided the basis for estimating nucleated cell counts. The protocol was immunoSEQ multiplex PCR, while the TCRdb copy is restricted to in-frame clones and leaves out a portion. The DNA gave D and trimming, while V, J and clone size come from that table. The sample contains around 190,000 clones, 84% of which appear only once. This chain links TRBV5-4 with TRBJ1-1; D not resolved. Sequences were obtained from PBMCs or T cells enriched from blood (not recorded which). This TCR came from a woman younger than 45 who had been exposed to COVID-19. For the CDR3, the DNA is TGTGCCAGCAGCTTGGCGGGTAGTAGCACTGAAGCTTTCTTT. Its translation is CASSLAGSSTEAFF.